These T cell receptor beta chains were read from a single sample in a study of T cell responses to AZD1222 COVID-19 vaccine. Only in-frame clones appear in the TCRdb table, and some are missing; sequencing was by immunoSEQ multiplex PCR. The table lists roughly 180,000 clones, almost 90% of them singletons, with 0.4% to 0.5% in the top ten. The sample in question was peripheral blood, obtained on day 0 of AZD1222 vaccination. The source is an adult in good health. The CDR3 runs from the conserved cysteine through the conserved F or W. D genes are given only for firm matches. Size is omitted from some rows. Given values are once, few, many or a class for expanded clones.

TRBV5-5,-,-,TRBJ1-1,TGTGCCAGCAGCTTGGGCTCTCTGGAGGTGGCTTTCTTT,CASSLGSLEVAFF
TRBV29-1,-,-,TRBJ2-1,TGCAGCGTTGAAGGAGGGATTGGACGGCTATACAATGAGCAGTTCTTC,CSVEGGIGRLYNEQFF
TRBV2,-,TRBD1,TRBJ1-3,TGTGCCAGCAGCGGACAGGGAACTGGAAACACCATATATTTT,CASSGQGTGNTIYF
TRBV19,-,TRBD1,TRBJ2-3,TGTGCCAGTAAGGGGGCGGGAGATACGCAGTATTTT,CASKGAGDTQYF
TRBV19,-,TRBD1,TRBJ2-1,TGTGCCACTCAGACAGGGGTAGAGTATGAGCAGTTCTTC,CATQTGVEYEQFF
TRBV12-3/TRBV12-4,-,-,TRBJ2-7,TGTGCCAGCAGTCCGGACGTATACGAGCAGTACTTC,CASSPDVYEQYF
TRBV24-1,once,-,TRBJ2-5,TGTGCCACCAGTGATTCTGGAGGGGGGGAGACCCAGTACTTC,CATSDSGGGETQYF
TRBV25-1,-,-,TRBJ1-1,TGTGCCAGCGGAAGAGGGAACACTGAAGCTTTCTTT,CASGRGNTEAFF
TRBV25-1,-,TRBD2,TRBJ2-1,TGTGCCAGCATCCCCACCGGGGGGGTCAATGAGCAGTTCTTC,CASIPTGGVNEQFF
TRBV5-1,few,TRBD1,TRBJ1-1,TGCGCCAGCAGCAACAGGGGGCTGGGCACTGAAGCTTTCTTT,CASSNRGLGTEAFF
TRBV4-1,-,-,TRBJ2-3,TGCGCCAGCAGCCAAGTTCTCCTTCGGGATACGCAGTATTTT,CASSQVLLRDTQYF
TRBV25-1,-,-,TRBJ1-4,TGTGCCAGCAGTGAATCAGGGTATAATGAAAAACTGTTTTTT,CASSESGYNEKLFF
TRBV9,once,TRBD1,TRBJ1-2,TGTGCCAGCAGCGTCAACCCCGGCCCGCAGGGGGCTAACTATGGCTACACCTTC,CASSVNPGPQGANYGYTF
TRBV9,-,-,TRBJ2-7,TGTGCCAGCAGCGTAGCTGAATTCTCCTACGAGCAGTACTTC,CASSVAEFSYEQYF
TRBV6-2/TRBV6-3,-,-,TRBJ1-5,TGTGCCAGCAGTTATAACTCGGGACATAGCAATCAGCCCCAGCATTTT,CASSYNSGHSNQPQHF
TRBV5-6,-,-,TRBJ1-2,TGTGCCAGCAGCTTGTCGTATGGCTACACCTTC,CASSLSYGYTF
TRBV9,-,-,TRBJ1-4,TGTGCCAGCAGCGTTGGGCGGGGAGGATTCGAAAAACTGTTTTTT,CASSVGRGGFEKLFF
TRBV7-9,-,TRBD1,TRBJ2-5,TGTGCCAGCAGCCCCCGGGACAGCAGATGGGGGACCCAGTACTTC,CASSPRDSRWGTQYF
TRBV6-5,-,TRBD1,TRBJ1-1,TGTGCCAGCAGATTATTAGGGGGCACGGGAGAAGCTTTCTTT,CASRLLGGTGEAFF
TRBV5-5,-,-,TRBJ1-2,TGTGCCAGCAGCTTGGGTCAGGGCGATGGCTACACCTTC,CASSLGQGDGYTF
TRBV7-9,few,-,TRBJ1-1,TGTGCCAGCAGCTTACCGCGTCCCCGTAACACTGAAGCTTTCTTT,CASSLPRPRNTEAFF
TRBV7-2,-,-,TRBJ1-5,TGTGCCAGCAGCTTAAGCTGGGATCAGCCCCAGCATTTT,CASSLSWDQPQHF
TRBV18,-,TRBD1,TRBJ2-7,TGTGCCAGCTCACCCGGACAGGGGGTGAGTGGGCAGTACTTC,CASSPGQGVSGQYF
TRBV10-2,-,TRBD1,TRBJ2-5,TGCGCCAGCAGTCCCGGGACAGAAGAGACCCAGTACTTC,CASSPGTEETQYF
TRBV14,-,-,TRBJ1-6,TGTGCCAGCAGCCTTCCAGGGAATAATTCACCCCTCCACTTT,CASSLPGNNSPLHF
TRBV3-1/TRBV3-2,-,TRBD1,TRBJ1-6,TGTGCCAGCAGCCAAGTCGACAGGGGCTATAATTCACCCCTCCACTTT,CASSQVDRGYNSPLHF
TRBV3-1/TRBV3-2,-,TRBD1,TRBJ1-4,TGTGCCAGCAGCCTTGGACAGGGGAGTGAAAAACTGTTTTTT,CASSLGQGSEKLFF
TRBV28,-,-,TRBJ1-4,TGTGCCAGTGGGACGTCAACTAATGAAAAACTGTTTTTT,CASGTSTNEKLFF
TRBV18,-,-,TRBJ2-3,TGTGCCAGCTCACCAATAGGATCAGATACGCAGTATTTT,CASSPIGSDTQYF
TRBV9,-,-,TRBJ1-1,TGTGCCAGCAGCGTAGCCCAGGGGCACGGCACTGAAGCTTTCTTT,CASSVAQGHGTEAFF
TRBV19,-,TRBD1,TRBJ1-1,TGTGCCAGTAGTATAGACGGGGACAGACCTTTGAACACTGAAGCTTTCTTT,CASSIDGDRPLNTEAFF
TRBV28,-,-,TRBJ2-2,TGTGCCAGCAGTGTGGGTACCGCCGGGGAGCTGTTTTTT,CASSVGTAGELFF
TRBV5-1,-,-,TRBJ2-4,TGCGCCAGCACTGCGGACCTTGGAAGAAACATTCAGTACTTC,CASTADLGRNIQYF
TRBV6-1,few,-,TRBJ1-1,TGTGCCAGCAGTGAATACGACCAAGAAGCTTTCTTT,CASSEYDQEAFF
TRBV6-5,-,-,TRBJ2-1,TGTGCCAGCATGGCGACAGGAGAATACAATGAGCAGTTCTTC,CASMATGEYNEQFF
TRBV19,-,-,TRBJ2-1,TGTGCCAGTAGCCCGGAGGGCTACAATGAGCAGTTCTTC,CASSPEGYNEQFF
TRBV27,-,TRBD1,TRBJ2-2,TGTGCCAGCAGTTCCAATACGGGACAGGGGTACTGGGAGCTGTTTTTT,CASSSNTGQGYWELFF
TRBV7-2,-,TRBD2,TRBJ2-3,TGTGCCAGCAGCCGGGATAGCGGGGCTAGCACAGATACGCAGTATTTT,CASSRDSGASTDTQYF
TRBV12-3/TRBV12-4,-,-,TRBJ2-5,TGTGCCAGCCGGATCTTTCCCCAAGAGACCCAGTACTTC,CASRIFPQETQYF
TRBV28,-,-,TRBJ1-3,TGTGCCAGCAGTTTAAGATCGGCCTTCATTTTATATTTT,CASSLRSAFILYF
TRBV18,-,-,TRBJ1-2,TGTGCCAGCTCACCACTCGCAGCCAACTATGGCTACACCTTC,CASSPLAANYGYTF
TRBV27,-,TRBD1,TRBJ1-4,TGTGCCAGCAGAGGACAGGGCCGAAGTGAAAAACTGTTTTTT,CASRGQGRSEKLFF
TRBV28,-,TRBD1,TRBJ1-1,TGTGCCAGCAGTTTGTCAGGGGGCACTGAAGCTTTCTTT,CASSLSGGTEAFF
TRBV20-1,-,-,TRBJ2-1,TGCAGTGCTAGTGTCTGGGGCTCCTACAATGAGCAGTTCTTC,CSASVWGSYNEQFF
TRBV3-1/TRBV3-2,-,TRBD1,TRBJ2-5,TGTGCCAGCAGCCAAGGAGGGACAGGGCAAGAGACCCAGTACTTC,CASSQGGTGQETQYF